A selection of T cell receptor beta chains follows, all from one sample in a study of PD-1 blockade in classical Hodgkin lymphoma. Clones were read by immunoSEQ multiplex PCR, and TCRdb kept only the in-frame ones, dropping some. The table includes around 27,000 clones, roughly 90% detected once. Sequenced input: CD4+ T cells from blood. These TCRs come from a human donor with classical Hodgkin lymphoma. The CDR3 runs from the conserved cysteine through the conserved F or W. A D gene is named only where the DNA matches it firmly. Not all rows give a size; the values are once, few, many and, for expanded clones, a class.

d_gene: -
v_gene: TRBV28
j_gene: TRBJ2-7
abundance: -
CDR3nt: TGTGCCAGCAGTTTATACGTCTTGGTGGGGCGCCCCCACGAGCAGTACTTC
CDR3aa: CASSLYVLVGRPHEQYF

d_gene: TRBD2
v_gene: TRBV19
j_gene: TRBJ2-7
abundance: -
CDR3nt: TGTGCCAGGCCGTCAGGGAGGGATGGCCTCGGTAGCTCCTACGAGCAGTACTTC
CDR3aa: CARPSGRDGLGSSYEQYF

d_gene: TRBD2
v_gene: TRBV10-3
j_gene: TRBJ2-1
abundance: -
CDR3nt: TGTGCCATCAGACCCTCGGGCGGGAGATACAATGAGCAGTTCTTC
CDR3aa: CAIRPSGGRYNEQFF

d_gene: -
v_gene: TRBV28
j_gene: TRBJ2-4
abundance: -
CDR3nt: TGTGCCAGCAGTTTATCAGGCGGGCAAAACATTCAGTACTTC
CDR3aa: CASSLSGGQNIQYF

d_gene: -
v_gene: TRBV19
j_gene: TRBJ2-2
abundance: -
CDR3nt: TGTGCCAGTAGTATTGGATTGACCGCGAGTGCGAACACCGGGGAGCTGTTTTTT
CDR3aa: CASSIGLTASANTGELFF

d_gene: -
v_gene: TRBV11-3
j_gene: TRBJ1-2
abundance: -
CDR3nt: TGTGCCAGCAGCTTAGCGACGGGATACTATGGCTACACCTTC
CDR3aa: CASSLATGYYGYTF

d_gene: -
v_gene: TRBV19
j_gene: TRBJ1-2
abundance: -
CDR3nt: TGTGCCAGTAGACAAACAGGGCCCTACTATGGCTACACCTTC
CDR3aa: CASRQTGPYYGYTF

d_gene: -
v_gene: TRBV12-2
j_gene: TRBJ2-3
abundance: -
CDR3nt: TGTGCAAGTCGCTTAGCGATGATTATCCGGGACAGTCAAGATACGCAGTATTTT
CDR3aa: CASRLAMIIRDSQDTQYF

d_gene: -
v_gene: TRBV30
j_gene: TRBJ2-2
abundance: few
CDR3nt: TGTGCCTGGAAGACACTTATCACCGGGGAGCTGTTTTTT
CDR3aa: CAWKTLITGELFF

d_gene: -
v_gene: TRBV4-3
j_gene: TRBJ2-2
abundance: -
CDR3nt: TGCGCCAGCAGCCAAGATGCGGGGTGGAACACCGGGGAGCTGTTTTTT
CDR3aa: CASSQDAGWNTGELFF